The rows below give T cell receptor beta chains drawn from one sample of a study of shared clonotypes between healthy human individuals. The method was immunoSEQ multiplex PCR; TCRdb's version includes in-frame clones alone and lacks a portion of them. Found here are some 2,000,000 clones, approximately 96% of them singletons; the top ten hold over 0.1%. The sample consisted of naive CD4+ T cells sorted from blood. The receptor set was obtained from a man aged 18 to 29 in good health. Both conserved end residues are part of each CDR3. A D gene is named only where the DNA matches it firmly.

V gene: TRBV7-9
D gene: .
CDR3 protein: CASSPGGAGVTDTQYF

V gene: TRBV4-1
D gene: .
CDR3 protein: CASSQRTQNEKLFF

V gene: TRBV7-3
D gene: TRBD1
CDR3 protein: CASSFQTGTPLHF

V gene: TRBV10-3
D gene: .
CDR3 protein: CAIDGGTGEQYF

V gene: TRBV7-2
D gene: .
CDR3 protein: CASSLPRGEQYF

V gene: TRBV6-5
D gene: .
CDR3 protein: CASSYVGEVETQYF

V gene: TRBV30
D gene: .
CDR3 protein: CALFSRGAFF

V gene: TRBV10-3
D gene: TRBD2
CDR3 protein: CAISESPRGDYEQYF

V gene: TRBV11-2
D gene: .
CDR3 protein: CASSSGSSGANVLTF

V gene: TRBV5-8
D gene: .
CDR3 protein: CASSLTNSGANVLTF

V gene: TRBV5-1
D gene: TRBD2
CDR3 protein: CASSDPSGLGEQFF

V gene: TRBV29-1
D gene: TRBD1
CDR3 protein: CSVQGQMQETQYF

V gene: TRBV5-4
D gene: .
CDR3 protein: CASSGRGSPGLPIYNEQFF

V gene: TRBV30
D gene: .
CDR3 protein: CAWTNRAWATEAFF

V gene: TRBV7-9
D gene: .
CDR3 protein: CASSLRAGEQYF

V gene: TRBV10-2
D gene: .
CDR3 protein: CASSVGRSYEQYF

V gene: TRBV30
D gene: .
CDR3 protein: CAWSRGTGNYEQYF

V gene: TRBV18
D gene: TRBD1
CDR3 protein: CASSPGQGAQSEAFF

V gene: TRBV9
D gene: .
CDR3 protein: CASSSQGGQPQHF

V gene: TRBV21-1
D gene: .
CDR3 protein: CASIQGIEQYF

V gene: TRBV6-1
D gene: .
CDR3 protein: CASNFARSGQPQHF

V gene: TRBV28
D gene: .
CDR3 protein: CATSGGRAHLGPSVLTF

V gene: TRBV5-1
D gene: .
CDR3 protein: CASSLVGSLADTQYF

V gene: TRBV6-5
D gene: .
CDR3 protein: CASYVGGQAFF

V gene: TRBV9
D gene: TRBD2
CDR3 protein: CASSSSGTTEQYF

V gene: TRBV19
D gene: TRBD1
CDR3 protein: CASSQGVGEKLFF

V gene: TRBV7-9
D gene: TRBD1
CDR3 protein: CASSALGTGTPDEQFF

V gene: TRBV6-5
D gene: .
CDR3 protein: CASKNRGRRNNEQFF

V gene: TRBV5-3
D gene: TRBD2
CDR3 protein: CARVRTTSGGPYEQYF

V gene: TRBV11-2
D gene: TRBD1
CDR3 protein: CASSRTGITGELFF

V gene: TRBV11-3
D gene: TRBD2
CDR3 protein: CASSRGLAIHNEQFF

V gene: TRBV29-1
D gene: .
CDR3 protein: CSVEDESRGYGYTF

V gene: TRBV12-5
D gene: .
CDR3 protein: CASGLVPGRAFGNTIYF

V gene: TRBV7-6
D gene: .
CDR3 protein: CASSLGTTQETQYF

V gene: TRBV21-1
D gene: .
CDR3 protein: CASTHLPRGGIEAFF

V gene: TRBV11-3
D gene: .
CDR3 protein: CASSLDFTSGNTIYF

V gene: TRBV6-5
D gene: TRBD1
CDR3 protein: CASNDRGINYGYTF

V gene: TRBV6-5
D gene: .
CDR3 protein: CASSYSGGAYEAFF

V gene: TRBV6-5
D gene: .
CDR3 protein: CASSYSPGPVQETQYF

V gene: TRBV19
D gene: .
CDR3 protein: CASSMGYSQETQYF

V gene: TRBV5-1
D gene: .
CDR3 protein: CASSVAAGGLQETQYF

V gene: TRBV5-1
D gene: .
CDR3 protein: CASSLTGLSSYEQYF

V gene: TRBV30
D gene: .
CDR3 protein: CAWSVGLYEQYF

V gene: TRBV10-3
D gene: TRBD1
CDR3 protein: CAISESGGQGDEQYF

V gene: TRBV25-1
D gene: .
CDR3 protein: CASSDSGPDRYGYTF

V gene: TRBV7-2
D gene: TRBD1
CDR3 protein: CASSSDRAHEQYF

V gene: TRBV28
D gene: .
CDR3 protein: CAKTLGDNRVDEQYF